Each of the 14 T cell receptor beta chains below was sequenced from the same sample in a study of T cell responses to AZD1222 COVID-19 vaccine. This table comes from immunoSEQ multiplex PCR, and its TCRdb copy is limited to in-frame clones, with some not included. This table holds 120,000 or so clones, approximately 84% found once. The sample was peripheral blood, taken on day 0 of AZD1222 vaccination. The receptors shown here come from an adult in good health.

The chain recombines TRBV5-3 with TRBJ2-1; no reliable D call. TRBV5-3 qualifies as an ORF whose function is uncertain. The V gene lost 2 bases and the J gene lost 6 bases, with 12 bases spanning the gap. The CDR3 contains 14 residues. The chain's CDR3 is CARSFTRFSNEQFF. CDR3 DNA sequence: TGTGCCAGAAGCTTCACCAGGTTCAGCAATGAGCAGTTCTTC.

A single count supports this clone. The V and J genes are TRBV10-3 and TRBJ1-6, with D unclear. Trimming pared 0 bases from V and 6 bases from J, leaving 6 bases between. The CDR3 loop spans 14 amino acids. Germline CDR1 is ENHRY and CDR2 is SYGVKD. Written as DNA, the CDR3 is TGTGCCATCAGTGAGTCGAACGGTAATTCACCCCTCCACTTT. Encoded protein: CAISESNGNSPLHF.

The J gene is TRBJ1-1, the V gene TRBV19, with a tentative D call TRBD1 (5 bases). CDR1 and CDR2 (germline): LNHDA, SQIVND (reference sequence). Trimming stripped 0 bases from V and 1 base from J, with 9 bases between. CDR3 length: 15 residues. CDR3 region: CASSIDRAGNTEAFF. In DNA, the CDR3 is TGTGCCAGTAGTATAGACAGGGCGGGGAACACTGAAGCTTTCTTT.

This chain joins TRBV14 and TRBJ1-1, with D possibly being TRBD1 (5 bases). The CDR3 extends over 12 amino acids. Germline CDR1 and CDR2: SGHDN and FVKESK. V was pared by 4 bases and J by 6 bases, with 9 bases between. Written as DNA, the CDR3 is TGTGCCAGCAGCCCGGGGGAGGCTGAAGCTTTCTTT. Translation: CASSPGEAEAFF.

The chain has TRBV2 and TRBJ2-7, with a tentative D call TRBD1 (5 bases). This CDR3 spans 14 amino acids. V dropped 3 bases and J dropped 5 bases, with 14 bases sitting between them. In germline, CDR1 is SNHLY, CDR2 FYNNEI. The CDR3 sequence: CASSENRAGNEQYF. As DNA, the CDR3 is TGTGCCAGCAGTGAGAATCGGGCAGGGAACGAGCAGTACTTC.

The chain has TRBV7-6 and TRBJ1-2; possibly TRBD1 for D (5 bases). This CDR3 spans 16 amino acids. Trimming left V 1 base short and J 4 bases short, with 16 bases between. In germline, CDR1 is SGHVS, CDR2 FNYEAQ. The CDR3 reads CASSLGGQGWGYGYTF. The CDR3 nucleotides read TGTGCCAGCAGCTTAGGTGGCCAGGGTTGGGGCTATGGCTACACCTTC.

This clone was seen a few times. In DNA form, the CDR3 reads TGTGCCAGCAGTTTAAGTTGGGGCAGCGGGTCACCCCTCCACTTT. It yields the protein CASSLSWGSGSPLHF. This sequence joins TRBV27 and TRBJ1-6; D possibly corresponds to TRBD1 (5 bases). Trimming removed 2 bases from V and 10 bases from J, with 15 bases in between. Germline CDR1 and CDR2: MNHEY and SMNVEV (reference sequence). The CDR3 covers 15 residues.

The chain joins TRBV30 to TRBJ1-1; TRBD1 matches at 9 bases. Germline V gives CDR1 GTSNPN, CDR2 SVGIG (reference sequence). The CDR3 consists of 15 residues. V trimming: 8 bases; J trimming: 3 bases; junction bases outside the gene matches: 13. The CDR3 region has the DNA TGTGCCGGCACCAGACAGGGGGTGGGAGACACTGAAGCTTTCTTT. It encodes CAGTRQGVGDTEAFF. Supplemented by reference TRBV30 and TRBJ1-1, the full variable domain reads SQTIHQWPATLVQPVGSPLSLECTVEGTSNPNLYWYRQAAGRGLQLLFYSVGIGQISSEVPQNLSASRPQDRQFILSSKKLLLSDSGFYLCAGTRQGVGDTEAFFGQGTRLTVV.

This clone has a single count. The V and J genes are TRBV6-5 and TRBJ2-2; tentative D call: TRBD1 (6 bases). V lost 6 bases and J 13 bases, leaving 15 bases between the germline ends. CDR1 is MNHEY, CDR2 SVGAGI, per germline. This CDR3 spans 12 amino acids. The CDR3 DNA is TGTGCCAGCAGGACAGGAGAACGGGGGCTGTTTTTT. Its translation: CASRTGERGLFF.

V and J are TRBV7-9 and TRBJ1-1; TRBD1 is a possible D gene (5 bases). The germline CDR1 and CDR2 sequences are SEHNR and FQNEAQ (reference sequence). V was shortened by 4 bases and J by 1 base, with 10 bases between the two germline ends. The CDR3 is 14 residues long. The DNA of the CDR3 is TGTGCCAGCAGCTCACAGGCTAGGAACACTGAAGCTTTCTTT. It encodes CASSSQARNTEAFF.

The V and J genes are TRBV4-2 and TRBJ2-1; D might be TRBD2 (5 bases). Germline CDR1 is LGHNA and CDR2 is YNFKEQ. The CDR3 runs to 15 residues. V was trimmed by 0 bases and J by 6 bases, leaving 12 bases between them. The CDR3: CASSQDSGEGNEQFF. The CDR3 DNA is TGTGCCAGCAGCCAAGATTCCGGGGAAGGCAATGAGCAGTTCTTC.

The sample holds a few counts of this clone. CDR3 sequence (DNA): TGTGCCAGCAGTTTCGGGGCCTACGAGCAGTACTTC. This sequence encodes CASSFGAYEQYF. The J gene is TRBJ2-7, the V gene TRBV12-3 or TRBV12-4, with D perhaps matching TRBD2 (5 bases). CDR3 size: 12 residues. The V gene lost 3 bases and the J gene lost 2 bases, with 5 bases spanning the gap.

In nucleotides, the CDR3 is TGTGCCAGCAGCTTATGGGGGGCGGGTACTGAAGCTTTCTTT. This codes for CASSLWGAGTEAFF. The rearrangement joins TRBV5-4 to TRBJ1-1; D perhaps matches TRBD1 (6 bases). Germline-derived CDR1 and CDR2 are SGHNT and YYREEE (reference sequence). V lost 2 bases and J lost 5, with 13 bases in between. The CDR3 totals 14 residues. The variable domain in full, with the rest retrieved from reference TRBV5-4 and TRBJ1-1, is ETGVTQSPTHLIKTRGQQVTLRCSSQSGHNTVSWYQQALGQGPQFIFQYYREEENGRGNFPPRFSGLQFPNYSSELNVNALELDDSALYLCASSLWGAGTEAFFGQGTRLTVV.

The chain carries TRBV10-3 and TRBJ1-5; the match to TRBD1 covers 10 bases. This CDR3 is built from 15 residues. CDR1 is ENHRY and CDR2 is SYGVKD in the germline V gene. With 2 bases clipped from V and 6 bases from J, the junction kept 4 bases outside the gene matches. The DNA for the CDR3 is TGTGCCATCAGTGAGGGGGACAGGGGAATTCAGCCCCAGCATTTT. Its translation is CAISEGDRGIQPQHF.